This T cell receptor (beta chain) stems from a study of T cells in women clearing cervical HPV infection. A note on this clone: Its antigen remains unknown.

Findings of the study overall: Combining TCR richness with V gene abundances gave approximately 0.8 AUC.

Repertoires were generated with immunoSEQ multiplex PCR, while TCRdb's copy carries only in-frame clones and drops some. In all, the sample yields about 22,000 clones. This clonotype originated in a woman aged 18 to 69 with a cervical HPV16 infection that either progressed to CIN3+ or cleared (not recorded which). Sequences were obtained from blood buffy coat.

The DNA read from the CDR3 is TGTGCCAGTAGTGGGCAGGCAGGGGGCAATCAGCCC. Its protein product is CASSGQAGGNQP. The full CDR3 protein reads CASSGQAGGNQPQHF. The genes are TRBV19 and TRBJ1-5, with D maybe TRBD1 (6 bases). The CDR3 end lies 3 residues beyond the end of the read and is filled in from the germline J gene. Germline V gives CDR1 LNHDA, CDR2 SQIVND (reference sequence). The V end was cut by 5 bases, the J end by 2 bases, with 13 bases between. The CDR3 sequence is 15 residues long.